This is a list of T cell receptor beta chains from one sample in a study of T-cell reconstitution after alpha-beta-depleted transplantation in children. A single record per CDR3 protein comes from TCRdb applying MiXCR to the PCR reads. The data contain about 130,000 distinct CDR3 sequences, 8% to 10% of them singletons. The material was PBMCs, mostly from graft donor cells, obtained 180 days after TCRalphabeta/CD19-depleted stem cell transplant. These receptor sequences come from a girl less than two years old who had a stem cell transplant for combined immunodeficiency, so the T cells may come from the graft donor. The CDR3 runs from the conserved cysteine through the conserved F or W. The D gene is left open where the match is weak. Only some rows state a clone size, as once, few, many or a class for expanded clones.

v_call	d_call	cdr3_length	j_call	clone_size	cdr3_nt	cdr3_aa
TRBV7-2	NA	15	TRBJ2-3	NA	TGTGCCAGCAGCTTAGTGGCTAGCGGCACAGATACGCAGTATTTT	CASSLVASGTDTQYF
TRBV4-3	TRBD2	20	TRBJ2-1	many	TGCGCCAGCAGCCAAGACATGTGGACTAGCGGGATAGAACCCTACAATGAGCAGTTCTTC	CASSQDMWTSGIEPYNEQFF
TRBV7-6	TRBD1	14	TRBJ2-7	few	TGTGCCAGCAGCCCCCAGGCGACAGGGGCCGAGCAGTACTTC	CASSPQATGAEQYF
TRBV5-1	NA	17	TRBJ2-2	few	TGCGCCAGCAGCTTGAGAGGGCAGGGAATTTCCGCCGGGGAGCTGTTTTTT	CASSLRGQGISAGELFF
TRBV29-1	TRBD1	15	TRBJ2-7	NA	TGCAGCGTTGAGGGTGTTGGACAGGGGCTCTACGAGCAGTACTTC	CSVEGVGQGLYEQYF
TRBV18	NA	13	TRBJ2-5	few	TGTGCCAGCTCACCCTCAGGGATTGAGACCCAGTACTTC	CASSPSGIETQYF
TRBV3-1	NA	14	TRBJ2-2	few	TGTGCCAGCAGCCAGGCTACTCAGACCGGGGAGCTGTTTTTT	CASSQATQTGELFF
TRBV20-1	TRBD2	15	TRBJ2-1	few	TGCAGTGCTAGAGGGACTAGCGGGAGGGCGAATGAGCAGTTCTTC	CSARGTSGRANEQFF
TRBV5-1	TRBD1	16	TRBJ2-4	NA	TGCGCCAGCAGCTTGGGTTACAGGGGTTCCAAAAACATTCAGTACTTC	CASSLGYRGSKNIQYF
TRBV24-1	TRBD2	16	TRBJ2-3	few	TGTGCCACCAGTGGCGGGACTAGCGGGAGATCAGATACGCAGTATTTT	CATSGGTSGRSDTQYF
TRBV6-2/TRBV6-3	NA	11	TRBJ2-5	few	TGTGCCGCAGCAGACGGGAAGACCCAGTACTTC	CAAADGKTQYF
TRBV28	NA	15	TRBJ2-1	NA	TGTGCCAGCAGCCCCCCCACCGAGGGATACAATGAGCAGTTCTTC	CASSPPTEGYNEQFF
TRBV12-3/TRBV12-4	TRBD1	15	TRBJ2-7	many	TGTGCCAGCAGTTTGGTAGGGGGCTTGACCTACGAGCAGTACTTC	CASSLVGGLTYEQYF
TRBV18	TRBD1	15	TRBJ1-5	few	TGTGCCAGCTCGCCTCCGGGACAGGCACGCCAGCCCCAGCATTTT	CASSPPGQARQPQHF
TRBV20-1	NA	13	TRBJ1-5	few	TGCAGTGCCAACACAGGGCTCAATCAGCCCCAGCATTTT	CSANTGLNQPQHF
TRBV7-2	TRBD2	16	TRBJ2-5	NA	TGTGCCAGCAGCTCTCGACTAGCGGGGCGACAAGAGACCCAGTACTTC	CASSSRLAGRQETQYF
TRBV7-2	TRBD2	16	TRBJ2-1	NA	TGTGCCAGCAGCTGGACTAGCGGGAGCTCCTACAATGAGCAGTTCTTC	CASSWTSGSSYNEQFF
TRBV10-3	NA	14	TRBJ1-2	few	TGTGCCATCAGTGAGTCGACGGCGAACTATGGCTACACCTTC	CAISESTANYGYTF
TRBV19	TRBD1	13	TRBJ2-7	NA	TGTGCCAGTAGTACCTGGACAGGGGACGAGCAGTACTTC	CASSTWTGDEQYF
TRBV30	NA	15	TRBJ2-2	NA	TGTGCCTGGAGGGAGGAGGGGGCCGCCACCGGGGAGCTGTTTTTT	CAWREEGAATGELFF
TRBV5-1	TRBD2	15	TRBJ2-5	many	TGTGCCAGCAGTTTAAGGCTAGCGGGTCAAGAGACCCAGTACTTC	CASSLRLAGQETQYF
TRBV5-1	NA	15	TRBJ1-5	NA	TGCGCCAGCAGCTTGGGGGACATGAGTAATCAGCCCCAGCATTTT	CASSLGDMSNQPQHF
TRBV6-2/TRBV6-3	TRBD1	14	TRBJ2-7	NA	TGTGCCAGCGGTTACTCCGGGACAGGCTACGAGCAGTACTTC	CASGYSGTGYEQYF
TRBV29-1	TRBD2	15	TRBJ2-7	NA	TGCAGCGTCGAGCCTATAGCGGGACCAACCTACGAGCAGTACTTC	CSVEPIAGPTYEQYF
TRBV5-1	TRBD2	15	TRBJ2-1	few	TGCGCCAGCAGCTTTGCTCTAGCGGTATACAATGAGCAGTTCTTC	CASSFALAVYNEQFF
TRBV18	NA	12	TRBJ2-7	NA	TGTGCCAGCTCTAGGACAGACTACGAGCAGTACTTC	CASSRTDYEQYF
TRBV5-1	NA	15	TRBJ1-5	few	TGCGCCAGCAGCTTGGTAGGCGGGAGGACTCAGCCCCAGCATTTT	CASSLVGGRTQPQHF
TRBV6-5	NA	14	TRBJ2-2	NA	TGTGCCAGCAGTTACCTTGACAGACCCGGGGAGCTGTTTTTT	CASSYLDRPGELFF
TRBV12-3/TRBV12-4	NA	16	TRBJ2-3	NA	TGTGCCAGCAGTCTTCCCGGGACGCCTAGCACAGATACGCAGTATTTT	CASSLPGTPSTDTQYF
TRBV20-1	NA	16	TRBJ2-7	NA	TGCAGTGCTAGGGGCAGGGGGGCTCCGAATTCCTACGAGCAGTACTTC	CSARGRGAPNSYEQYF
TRBV6-5	TRBD2	15	TRBJ2-5	few	TGTGCCAGCAGTTACGGGACTAGCGGGTTTGAGACCCAGTACTTC	CASSYGTSGFETQYF
TRBV14	NA	11	TRBJ1-3	few	TGTGCCAGCAGCCAGTCGGACACCATATATTTT	CASSQSDTIYF
TRBV7-2	TRBD1	15	TRBJ2-7	NA	TGTGCCAGCAGCCGAGGTGGACAGGTCCACTACGAGCAGTACTTC	CASSRGGQVHYEQYF
TRBV7-6	NA	15	TRBJ2-1	many	TGTGCCAGCAGCTTACGTGCGGCTCGTACCAATGAGCAGTTCTTC	CASSLRAARTNEQFF
TRBV9	NA	16	TRBJ2-7	NA	TGTGCCAGCAGCGTAGTAAGGAAACGAGAAACCTACGAGCAGTACTTC	CASSVVRKRETYEQYF
TRBV5-6	TRBD1	15	TRBJ2-5	few	TGTGCCAGCAGCTTGGGGCCAGGGGGCAAAGAGACCCAGTACTTC	CASSLGPGGKETQYF
TRBV12-3/TRBV12-4	NA	14	TRBJ1-2	NA	TGTGCCAGCAGTGCAGTCCTGGCTGGGAATGGCTACACCTTC	CASSAVLAGNGYTF
TRBV5-1	NA	13	TRBJ1-1	many	TGCGCCAGCAGTCGGAGGATGAACACTGAAGCTTTCTTT	CASSRRMNTEAFF
TRBV7-6	TRBD1	16	TRBJ2-3	NA	TGTGCCAGCAGCTTGAGCCGAGGACAGGGGACAGATACGCAGTATTTT	CASSLSRGQGTDTQYF
TRBV5-1	NA	15	TRBJ2-1	many	TGCGCCAGCAGCTTAACGGGAGAGGGCAGAAATGAGCAGTTCTTC	CASSLTGEGRNEQFF
TRBV29-1	TRBD1	13	TRBJ1-1	NA	TGCAGCGTTGTGAGGGAGGGGGCCACTGAAGCTTTCTTT	CSVVREGATEAFF
TRBV9	TRBD2	13	TRBJ2-7	few	TGTGCCAGCAGCGTAGGGGAGGGCCACGAGCAGTACTTC	CASSVGEGHEQYF
TRBV4-3	TRBD2	16	TRBJ2-2	NA	TGCGCCAGCAGCCAGGGACTAGCGGCCGCGACCGGGGAGCTGTTTTTT	CASSQGLAAATGELFF
TRBV5-1	NA	12	TRBJ1-1	many	TGCGCCAGCAGCTTGCCCAGCACTGAAGCTTTCTTT	CASSLPSTEAFF
TRBV18	NA	14	TRBJ2-7	NA	TGTGCCAGCTCACCTTTGGACTCGTCCTACGAGCAGTACTTC	CASSPLDSSYEQYF
TRBV12-3/TRBV12-4	TRBD2	19	TRBJ2-2	few	TGTGCCAGCAGAAGTTTGGCGGGGCTAGCGGGAGAGTATACCGGGGAGCTGTTTTTT	CASRSLAGLAGEYTGELFF
TRBV3-1	NA	15	TRBJ2-4	NA	TGTGCCAGCAGCCAAGATCTCGCAGGGGAGGACATTCAGTACTTC	CASSQDLAGEDIQYF
TRBV11-2	NA	12	TRBJ2-7	few	TGTGCCAGCAGCCTTACAGATTACGAGCAGTACTTC	CASSLTDYEQYF